The present T cell receptor (beta chain) was sequenced within a study of T cells after yellow fever vaccination. Study outcomes and limitations: Though weaker, the secondary response peaked faster, on day 5 versus 15.

TCRdb reprocessed the 5' RACE reads via MiXCR and lists one record per CDR3 protein. The sample records 250,000 to 300,000 distinct CDR3 sequences, about 5.2% being singletons. This clonotype was seen a handful of times. Its antigen remains unidentified. Germline loops: CDR1 SGHRS, CDR2 YFSETQ. The CDR3 length is 12 residues. V lost 7 bases to trimming and J lost 5 bases, with 12 bases between them. Specimen: CD4+ T cells sorted from PBMCs, collected on the day of the yellow fever booster vaccination. This sequence joins TRBV5-1 and TRBJ2-5; no clear D gene. The TCR was taken from a man aged 18-30 years who received the YFV17D yellow fever vaccine. The CDR3 is CASGLSLETQYF. CDR3 bases: TGCGCCAGCGGCCTGTCTCTGGAGACCCAGTACTTC.